A selection of T cell receptor beta chains follows, all from one sample in a study of regulatory T cells in long-lasting Graves disease. MiXCR, run by TCRdb on the multiplex PCR reads, gives a single entry per CDR3 protein. The sample comprises roughly 470,000 distinct CDR3 sequences, around 20% of which are singletons, and less than 9% rests with the top ten. The sequences come from peripheral blood mononuclear cells (PBMCs), collected when the disease was refractory, from a patient treated with antithyroid drugs. Receptors originate from a female donor with Graves disease. Each CDR3 is given with its conserved first and last residue. A D gene is named only where the DNA matches it firmly. Size is omitted from some rows. Given values are once, few, many or a class for expanded clones.

v_gene	j_gene	abundance	d_gene	CDR3aa	CDR3nt
TRBV6-5	TRBJ1-2	few	TRBD1	CASSWDRIYGYTF	TGTGCCAGCAGTTGGGACAGGATCTATGGCTACACCTTC
TRBV30	TRBJ1-5	many	NA	CAWSVPTDGSNQPQHF	TGTGCCTGGAGTGTACCTACGGACGGTAGCAATCAGCCCCAGCATTTT
TRBV4-1	TRBJ2-7	few	NA	CASSQGTNYEQYF	TGCGCCAGCAGCCAAGGTACAAACTACGAGCAGTACTTC
TRBV6-2/TRBV6-3	TRBJ2-3	NA	NA	CASSPPDGPDTQYF	TGTGCCAGCAGCCCCCCCGATGGGCCGGATACGCAGTATTTT
TRBV2	TRBJ1-4	many	NA	CASSEAGGSLQKLFF	TGTGCCAGCAGTGAAGCAGGGGGGTCTCTCCAAAAACTGTTTTTT
TRBV14	TRBJ2-7	few	TRBD2	CASSLGLAGVPQYF	TGTGCCAGCAGCCTCGGACTAGCGGGAGTTCCGCAGTACTTC
TRBV20-1	TRBJ2-2	NA	NA	CSAKKRGTVGTTGELFF	TGCAGTGCTAAAAAACGGGGGACAGTGGGAACCACCGGGGAGCTGTTTTTT
TRBV6-2/TRBV6-3	TRBJ2-4	few	TRBD2	CASSPPSGRRGNIQYF	TGTGCCAGCAGTCCTCCTAGCGGGAGGAGGGGAAACATTCAGTACTTC
TRBV7-2	TRBJ2-2	few	TRBD2	CASSSRLAGRTGELFF	TGTGCCAGCAGCTCTAGACTAGCGGGAAGGACCGGGGAGCTGTTTTTT
TRBV6-1	TRBJ1-5	few	NA	CASSLTVDGRSNQPQHF	TGTGCCAGCAGCCTTACGGTGGACGGAAGGAGCAATCAGCCCCAGCATTTT